This TCR beta chain appears in the sequencing data of a study of shared clonotypes between healthy human individuals. V gave up 0 bases and J gave up 9 bases; unmatched junction bases: 8. The CDR3 is 14 residues long. CDR1 and CDR2 (germline): LGHNA, YNFKEQ. Splitting of CD4+ cells produced CD45RA+ naive and CD45RA-negative memory subsets. Deep was the level used in running the assay. In the sorted-subset replicate PCRs, approximately 200 ng DNA, around 30,000 T cell genomes, was used. Assay: immunoSEQ multiplex PCR; the TCRdb copy retains only in-frame clones and omits some. Of approximately 1.5 million clones detected, 95% to 99% appear once; the ten largest clones hold about 0.45%.

The clonotype originates from a man younger than 45 in good health. Source material: naive CD4+ T cells sorted from blood. The subset denotes: CD45RA+ positively selected. This chain links TRBV4-2 with TRBJ2-7, with 7 bases identical to TRBD1. The CDR3 spells CASSQEGGSTGQYF. The CDR3 DNA follows: TGTGCCAGCAGCCAAGAAGGGGGCTCCACGGGGCAGTACTTC.